This T cell receptor beta chain is drawn from a study of regulatory T cells in long-lasting Graves disease. Notes on the study in general: Since the sample size was small, accuracy may have been reduced. New patients shared fewer public clonotypes (around 880) than persistent patients did (roughly 2,700).

This CDR3 contains 13 residues. CDR1 MNHEY and CDR2 SVGEGT come from the germline V gene. The ends were cut back, 6 bases at V and 7 bases at J, with 13 bases in the middle. The time point was: newly diagnosed GD, antithyroid drugs for less than 3 months. PBMC-derived RNA was used for the TCR library. Building of the TCR beta libraries involved iRepertoire HTBI primers and Arm-PCR of CDR3 regions. Using its own MiXCR run on the multiplex PCR reads, TCRdb lists one record per CDR3 protein. The sample has some 460,000 distinct CDR3 sequences, 15% to 20% seen once. Details on this clonotype: As yet, its antigen is unknown.

This same sample was also part of a study on T cells in Graves' hyperthyroidism and ophthalmopathy.

This sequence originates from a man between 40 and 49 years old with Graves disease. Sequenced here: peripheral blood mononuclear cells (PBMCs), sampled at new diagnosis, from a patient treated with antithyroid drugs. The gene calls are TRBV6-2 or TRBV6-3 and TRBJ2-4, with D possibly TRBD2 on 7 matching bases. CDR3 loop: CASSLGGANIQYF. CDR3 DNA: TGTGCCAGCAGCCTGGGGGGGGCGAACATTCAGTACTTC.